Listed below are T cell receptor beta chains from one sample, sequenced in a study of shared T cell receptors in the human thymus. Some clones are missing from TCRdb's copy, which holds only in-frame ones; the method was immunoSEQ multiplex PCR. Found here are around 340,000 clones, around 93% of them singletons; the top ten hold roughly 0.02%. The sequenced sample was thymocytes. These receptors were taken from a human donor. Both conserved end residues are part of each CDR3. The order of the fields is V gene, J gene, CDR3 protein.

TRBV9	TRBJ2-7	CASSASDGTAIVEQYF
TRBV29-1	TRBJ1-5	CSVQGQGDQPQHF
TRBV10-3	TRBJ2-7	CAISGDRTSYEQYF
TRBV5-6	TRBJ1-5	CASNNQREGNQPQHF
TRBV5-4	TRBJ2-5	CASGPGTGVGETQYF
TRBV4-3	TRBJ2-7	CASGREDTVGEQYF
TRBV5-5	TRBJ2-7	CASSLGLAGGYEQYF
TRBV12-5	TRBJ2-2	CATAGDTGELFF
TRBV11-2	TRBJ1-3	CASSEPGRHSGNTIYF
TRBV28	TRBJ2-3	CASSLLAVTDTQYF
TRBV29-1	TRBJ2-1	CSVQGQTYNEQFF
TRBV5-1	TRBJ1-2	CASSLASQGPNYGYTF
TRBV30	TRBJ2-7	CAWSVPAGGPYEQYF
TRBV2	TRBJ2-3	CASSDNGKADTQYF
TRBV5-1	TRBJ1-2	CASSFRRTGKIYGYTF
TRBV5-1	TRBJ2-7	CASSLTGRTYEQYF
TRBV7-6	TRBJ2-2	CASSLALREGTGELFF
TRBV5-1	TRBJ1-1	CASSLADGMNTEAFF
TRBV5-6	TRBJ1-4	CASSLNRGQFEKLFF
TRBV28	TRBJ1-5	CASSSPWGRDGNQPQHF
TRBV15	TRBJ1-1	CATSRDSRDRVGTEAFF
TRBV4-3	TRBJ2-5	CASSQEMLPIEETQYF
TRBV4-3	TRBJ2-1	CASSQATLIFSYNEQFF
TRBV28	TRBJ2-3	CASGTSGKF
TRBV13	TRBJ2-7	CASSLRSGRYEQYF
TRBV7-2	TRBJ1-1	CASLISPRNTEAFF
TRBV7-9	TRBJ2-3	CASSRYMAGAFTDTQYF
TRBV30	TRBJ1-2	CAWRGGARNYGYTF
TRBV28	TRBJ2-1	CASSSDHPERGRWRNEQFF
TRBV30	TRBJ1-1	CAWSVYSALNTEAFF
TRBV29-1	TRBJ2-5	CSLYQGETQYF
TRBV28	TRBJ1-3	CASSRGQGKTGNTIYF
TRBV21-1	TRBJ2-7	CASSNQWGGQVYEQYF
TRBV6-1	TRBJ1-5	CASSGDTSRVLAQHF
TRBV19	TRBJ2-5	CASSRHPGQGMGETQYF
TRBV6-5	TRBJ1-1	CASSYLGGDTEAFF